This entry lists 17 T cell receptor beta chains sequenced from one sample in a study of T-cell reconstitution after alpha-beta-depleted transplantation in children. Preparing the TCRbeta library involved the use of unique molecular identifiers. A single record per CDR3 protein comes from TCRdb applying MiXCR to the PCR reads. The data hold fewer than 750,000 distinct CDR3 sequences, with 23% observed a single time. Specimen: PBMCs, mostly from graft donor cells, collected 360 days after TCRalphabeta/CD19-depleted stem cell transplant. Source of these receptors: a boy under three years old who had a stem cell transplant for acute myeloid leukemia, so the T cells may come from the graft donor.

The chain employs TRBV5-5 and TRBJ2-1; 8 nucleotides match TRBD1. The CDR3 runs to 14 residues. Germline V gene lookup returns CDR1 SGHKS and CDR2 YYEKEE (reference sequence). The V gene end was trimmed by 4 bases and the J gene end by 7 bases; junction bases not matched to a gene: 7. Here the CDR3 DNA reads TGTGCCAGCAGCGCCGGACAGGGATGGAATGAGCAGTTCTTC. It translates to CASSAGQGWNEQFF.

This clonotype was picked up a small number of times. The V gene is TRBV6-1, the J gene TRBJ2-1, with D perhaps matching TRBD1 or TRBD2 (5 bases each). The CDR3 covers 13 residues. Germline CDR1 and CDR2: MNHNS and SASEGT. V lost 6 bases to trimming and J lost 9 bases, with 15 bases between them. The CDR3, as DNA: TGTGCCAGCAGAGAGGGACCTCGTCGTGAGCAGTTCTTC. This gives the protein CASREGPRREQFF.

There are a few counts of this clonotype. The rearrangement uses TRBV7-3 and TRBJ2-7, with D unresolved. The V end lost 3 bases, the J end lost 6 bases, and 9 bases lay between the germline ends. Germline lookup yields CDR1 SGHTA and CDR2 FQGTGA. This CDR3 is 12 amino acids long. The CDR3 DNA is TGTGCCAGCAGCTTCCGGATGAGCGAGCAGTACTTC. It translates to CASSFRMSEQYF.

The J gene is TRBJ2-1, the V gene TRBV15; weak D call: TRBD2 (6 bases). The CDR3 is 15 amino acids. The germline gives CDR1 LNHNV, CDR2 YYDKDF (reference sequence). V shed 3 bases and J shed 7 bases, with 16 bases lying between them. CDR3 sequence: CATSSLAPRDNEQFF. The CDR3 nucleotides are TGTGCCACCAGCAGTCTAGCGCCTCGGGATAATGAGCAGTTCTTC. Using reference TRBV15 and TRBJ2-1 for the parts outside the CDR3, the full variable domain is DAMVIQNPRYQVTQFGKPVTLSCSQTLNHNVMYWYQQKSSQAPKLLFHYYDKDFNNEADTPDNFQSRRPNTSFCFLDIRSPGLGDTAMYLCATSSLAPRDNEQFFGPGTRLTVL.

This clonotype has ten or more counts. CDR3 residues: CARRQGTDTQYF. The CDR3 DNA reads as TGTGCCAGGAGGCAAGGGACAGATACGCAGTATTTT. The chain carries TRBV9 and TRBJ2-3; D uncertain. V was cut by 8 bases and J by 3 bases, with 10 bases left in between. The germline CDR1 and CDR2 sequences are SGDLS and YYNGEE. This CDR3 spans 12 amino acids.

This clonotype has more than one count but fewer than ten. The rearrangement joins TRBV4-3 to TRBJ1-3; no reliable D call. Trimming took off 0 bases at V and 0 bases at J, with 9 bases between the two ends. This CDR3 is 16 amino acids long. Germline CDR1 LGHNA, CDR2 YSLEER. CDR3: CASSQDIRFSGNTIYF. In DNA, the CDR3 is TGCGCCAGCAGCCAAGATATTAGATTCTCTGGAAACACCATATATTTT.

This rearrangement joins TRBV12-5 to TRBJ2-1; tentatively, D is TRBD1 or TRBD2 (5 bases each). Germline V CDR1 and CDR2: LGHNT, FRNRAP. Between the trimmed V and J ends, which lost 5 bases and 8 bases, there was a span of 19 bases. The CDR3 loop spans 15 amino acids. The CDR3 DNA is TGTGCTAGTGGTCCGACGTTCGTGGGGACGGATGAGCAGTTCTTC. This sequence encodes CASGPTFVGTDEQFF.

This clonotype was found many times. Here the CDR3 reads CASSPQDSYNEQFF. CDR3 sequence (DNA): TGTGCCAGCAGCCCTCAAGACAGCTACAATGAGCAGTTCTTC. This chain uses TRBV7-6 with TRBJ2-1; tentatively, D is TRBD1 (5 bases). The CDR3 runs 14 residues. V dropped 5 bases and J dropped 3 bases, with 11 bases sitting between them. Germline V gene sequence: CDR1 SGHVS, CDR2 FNYEAQ.

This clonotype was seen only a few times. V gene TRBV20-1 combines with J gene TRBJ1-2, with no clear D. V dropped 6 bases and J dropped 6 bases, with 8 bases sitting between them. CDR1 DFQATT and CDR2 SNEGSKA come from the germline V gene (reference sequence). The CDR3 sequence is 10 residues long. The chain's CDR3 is CSAKPHGYTF. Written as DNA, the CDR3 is TGCAGTGCCAAACCCCATGGCTACACCTTC.

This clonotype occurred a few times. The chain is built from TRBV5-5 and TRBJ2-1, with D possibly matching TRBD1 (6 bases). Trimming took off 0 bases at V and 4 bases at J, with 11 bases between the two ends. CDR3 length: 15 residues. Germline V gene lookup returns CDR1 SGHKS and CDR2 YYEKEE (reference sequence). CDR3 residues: CASSLVGASYNEQFF. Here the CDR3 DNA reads TGTGCCAGCAGCTTGGTGGGGGCGTCGTACAATGAGCAGTTCTTC.

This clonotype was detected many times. CDR3 coding DNA: TGTGCCAGCACCTCGTCGGGGGGGTACGAGCAGTACTTC. This encodes CASTSSGGYEQYF. This chain connects TRBV7-2 to TRBJ2-7, with 8 positions matching TRBD2. This CDR3 spans 13 amino acids. Per germline, CDR1 SGHTA and CDR2 FQGNSA. The J segment lost 4 bases and the V segment lost 7 bases, leaving 6 bases of the junction unmatched. Variable domain in full (rest from reference TRBV7-2 and TRBJ2-7): GAGVSQSPSNKVTEKGKDVELRCDPISGHTALYWYRQSLGQGLEFLIYFQGNSAPDKSGLPSDRFSAERTGGSVSTLTIQRTQQEDSAVYLCASTSSGGYEQYFGPGTRLTVT.

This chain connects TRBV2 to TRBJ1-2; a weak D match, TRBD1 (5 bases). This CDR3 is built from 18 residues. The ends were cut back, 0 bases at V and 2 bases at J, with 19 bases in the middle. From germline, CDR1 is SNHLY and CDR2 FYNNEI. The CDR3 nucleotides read TGTGCCAGCAGTGAAGCGCTTTGGATCGGAGGGGCCAACTATGGCTACACCTTC. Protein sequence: CASSEALWIGGANYGYTF.

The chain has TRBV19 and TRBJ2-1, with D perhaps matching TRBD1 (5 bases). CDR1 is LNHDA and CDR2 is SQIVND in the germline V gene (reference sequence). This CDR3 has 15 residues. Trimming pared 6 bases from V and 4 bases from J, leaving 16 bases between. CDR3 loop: CASSIPAGPYNEQFF. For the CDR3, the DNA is TGTGCCAGTAGCATCCCAGCAGGGCCTTACAATGAGCAGTTCTTC.

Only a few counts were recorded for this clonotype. The CDR3 DNA is TGTGCCAGCAGCTTAGTGTTTCGGGACAGAGGCTCCTACGAGCAGTACTTC. Translated: CASSLVFRDRGSYEQYF. The chain employs TRBV7-9 and TRBJ2-7; 7 bases line up with TRBD1. Germline V gene sequence: CDR1 SEHNR, CDR2 FQNEAQ (reference sequence). The CDR3 is 17 amino acids. Trimming took 1 base from V and 0 from J; bases not matched to a gene: 9. Based on the CDR3 plus reference TRBV7-9 and TRBJ2-7, the full variable domain is DTGVSQNPRHKITKRGQNVTFRCDPISEHNRLYWYRQTLGQGPEFLTYFQNEAQLEKSRLLSDRFSAERPKGSFSTLEIQRTEQGDSAMYLCASSLVFRDRGSYEQYFGPGTRLTVT.

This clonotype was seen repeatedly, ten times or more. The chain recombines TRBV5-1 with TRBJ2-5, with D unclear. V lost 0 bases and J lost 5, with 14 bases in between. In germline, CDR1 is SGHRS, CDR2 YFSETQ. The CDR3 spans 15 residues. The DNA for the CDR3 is TGCGCCAGCAGCTTGGTGTCCGGATCCTTGGAGACCCAGTACTTC. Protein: CASSLVSGSLETQYF.

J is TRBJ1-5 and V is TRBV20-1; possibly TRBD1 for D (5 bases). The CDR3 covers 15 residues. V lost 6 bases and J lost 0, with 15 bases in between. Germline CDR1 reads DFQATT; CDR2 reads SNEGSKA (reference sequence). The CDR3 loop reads CSARDTGYSNQPQHF. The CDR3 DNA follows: TGCAGTGCCCGGGATACAGGTTATAGCAATCAGCCCCAGCATTTT.

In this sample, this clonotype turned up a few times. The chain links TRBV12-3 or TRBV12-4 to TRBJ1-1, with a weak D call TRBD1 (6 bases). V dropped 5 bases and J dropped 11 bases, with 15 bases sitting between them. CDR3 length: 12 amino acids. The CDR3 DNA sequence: TGTGCCAGCAGTCTAAAAACAGGGTACGCTTTCTTT. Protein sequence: CASSLKTGYAFF.